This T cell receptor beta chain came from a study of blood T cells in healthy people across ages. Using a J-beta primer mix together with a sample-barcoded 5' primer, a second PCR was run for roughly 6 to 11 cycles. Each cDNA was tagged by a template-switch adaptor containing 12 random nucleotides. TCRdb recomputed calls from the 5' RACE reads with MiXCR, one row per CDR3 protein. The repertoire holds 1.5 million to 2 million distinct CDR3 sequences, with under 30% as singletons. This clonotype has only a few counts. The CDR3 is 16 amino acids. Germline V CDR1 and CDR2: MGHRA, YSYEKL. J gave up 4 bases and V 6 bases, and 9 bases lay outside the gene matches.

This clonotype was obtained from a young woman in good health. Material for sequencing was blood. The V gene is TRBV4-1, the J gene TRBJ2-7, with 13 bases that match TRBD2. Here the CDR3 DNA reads TGCGCCAGCAGTCGACAGACGGGACTAGCGGGGTACGAGCAGTACTTC. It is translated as CASSRQTGLAGYEQYF.